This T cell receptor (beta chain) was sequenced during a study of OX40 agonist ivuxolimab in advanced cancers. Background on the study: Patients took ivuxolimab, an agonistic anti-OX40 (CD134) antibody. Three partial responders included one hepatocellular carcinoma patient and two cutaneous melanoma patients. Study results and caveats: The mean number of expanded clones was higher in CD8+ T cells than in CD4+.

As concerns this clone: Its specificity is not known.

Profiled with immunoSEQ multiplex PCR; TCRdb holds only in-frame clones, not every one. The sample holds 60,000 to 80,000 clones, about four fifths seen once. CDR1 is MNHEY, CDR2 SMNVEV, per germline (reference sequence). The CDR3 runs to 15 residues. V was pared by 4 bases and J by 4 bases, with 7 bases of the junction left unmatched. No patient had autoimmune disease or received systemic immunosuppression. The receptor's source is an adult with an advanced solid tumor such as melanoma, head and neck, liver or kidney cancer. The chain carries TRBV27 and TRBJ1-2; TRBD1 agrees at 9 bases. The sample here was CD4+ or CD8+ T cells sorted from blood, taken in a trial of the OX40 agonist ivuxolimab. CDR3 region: CASSSTGTGRYGYTF. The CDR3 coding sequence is TGTGCCAGCAGTTCCACCGGGACAGGGCGCTATGGCTACACCTTC.